This T cell receptor beta chain comes out of a study of PD-L1 blockade in urothelial cancer. Whole-study context: Patients initiated atezolizumab around 2014 at 1,200 mg intravenously every 3 weeks. Individuals in the cohort had been given 0 to 3 earlier chemotherapy regimens. Blood analysis took place 3 weeks (second dose) and 6 weeks after treatment start. Study-level results: Below-median pretreatment blood TCR clonality was associated with improved progression-free and overall survival.

CDR1 is SGHNT and CDR2 is YYREEE in the germline V gene (reference sequence). CDR3 length equals 16 residues. The V end lost 4 bases, the J end lost 1 base, and 14 bases lay between the germline ends. This table comes from immunoSEQ multiplex PCR, and its TCRdb copy is limited to in-frame clones, with some not included. This table has 130,000 or so clones, approximately 88% appearing once. Time point in this sample: pretreatment peripheral blood. Comments on this clone: The antigen is unknown.

The source of this sequence is a man aged 50-59 years with urothelial cancer. V gene TRBV5-4 combines with J gene TRBJ2-2; D is possibly TRBD2 (6 bases). The material was PBMCs, obtained around atezolizumab (anti-PD-L1) treatment. The CDR3 loop reads CASSRPGGLNTGELFF. The CDR3 DNA sequence: TGTGCCAGCAGCCGGCCCGGGGGTTTGAACACCGGGGAGCTGTTTTTT. Full variable domain (rest looked up from reference TRBV5-4 and TRBJ2-2): ETGVTQSPTHLIKTRGQQVTLRCSSQSGHNTVSWYQQALGQGPQFIFQYYREEENGRGNFPPRFSGLQFPNYSSELNVNALELDDSALYLCASSRPGGLNTGELFFGEGSRLTVL.